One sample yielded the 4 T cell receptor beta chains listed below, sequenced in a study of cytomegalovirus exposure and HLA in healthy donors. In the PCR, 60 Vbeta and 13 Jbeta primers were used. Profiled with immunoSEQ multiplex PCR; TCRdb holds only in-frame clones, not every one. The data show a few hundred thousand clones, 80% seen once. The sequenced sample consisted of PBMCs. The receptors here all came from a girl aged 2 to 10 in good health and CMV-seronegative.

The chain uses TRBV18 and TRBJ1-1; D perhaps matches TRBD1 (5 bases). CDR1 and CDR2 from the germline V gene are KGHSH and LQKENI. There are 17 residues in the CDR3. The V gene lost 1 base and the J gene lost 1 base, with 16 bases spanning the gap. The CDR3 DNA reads TGTGCCAGCTCACCACGGGCGGTGGGGCAACCGAACACTGAAGCTTTCTTT. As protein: CASSPRAVGQPNTEAFF.

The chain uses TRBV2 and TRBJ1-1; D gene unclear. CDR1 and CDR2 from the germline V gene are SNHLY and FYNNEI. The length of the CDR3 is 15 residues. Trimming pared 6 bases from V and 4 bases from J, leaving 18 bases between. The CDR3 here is CASRRSWSGSTEAFF. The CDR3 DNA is TGTGCCAGCAGGAGGAGTTGGAGTGGTAGCACTGAAGCTTTCTTT. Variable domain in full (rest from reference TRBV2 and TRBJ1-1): EPEVTQTPSHQVTQMGQEVILRCVPISNHLYFYWYRQILGQKVEFLVSFYNNEISEKSEIFDDQFSVERPDGSNFTLKIRSTKLEDSAMYFCASRRSWSGSTEAFFGQGTRLTVV.

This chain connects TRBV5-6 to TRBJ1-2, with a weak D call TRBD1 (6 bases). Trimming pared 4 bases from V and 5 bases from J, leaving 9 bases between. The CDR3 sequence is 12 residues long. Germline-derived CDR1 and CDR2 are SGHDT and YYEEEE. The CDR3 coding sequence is TGTGCCAGCAGCGAGGGGACATATGGCTACACCTTC. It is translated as CASSEGTYGYTF.

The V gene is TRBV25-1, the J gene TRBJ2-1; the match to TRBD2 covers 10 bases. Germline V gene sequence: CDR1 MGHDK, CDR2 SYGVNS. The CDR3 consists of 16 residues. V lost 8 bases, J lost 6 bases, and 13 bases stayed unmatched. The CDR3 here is CASGSYTSGNRNEQFF. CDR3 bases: TGTGCCAGCGGATCCTACACTAGCGGGAATCGCAATGAGCAGTTCTTC.